This T cell receptor (beta chain) was sequenced during a study of regulatory T cells in long-lasting Graves disease. Study-level background: The study counted Graves' disease as persistent given over 5 years of antithyroid drugs and positive TSH receptor antibodies.

Construction of the TCR beta libraries employed iRepertoire HTBI primers in conjunction with Arm-PCR of CDR3 regions. In the authors' workflow: Samples revealed 50 to 75 TRBV and 14 TRBJ segments. One entry per CDR3 protein, called by TCRdb with MiXCR from the multiplex PCR reads. TCRdb assigned the V and J calls; the authors' analysis was not used. The data contain about 300,000 distinct CDR3 sequences, 20% to 25% of them singletons. Study findings and constraints: TRBV28, TRBJ1-2 and TRBJ2-5 emerged as the favored segments in persistent disease. Peripheral blood, not thyroid tissue, was the sole material studied.

In this sample, this clonotype turned up a few times. The target antigen is unknown. After removal of 4 bases from V and 5 bases from J, the junction contained 10 bases not matched to a gene. From germline, CDR1 is MNHEY and CDR2 SVGAGI. CDR3 length: 16 residues. As for time point: persistent/refractory GD, antithyroid drugs over 5 years with positive TRAb. From PBMCs, RNA was extracted and then used to make the TCR library. The sample here was peripheral blood mononuclear cells (PBMCs), taken when the disease was refractory, from a patient treated with antithyroid drugs. The TCR was taken from a female donor with Graves disease. The chain combines TRBV6-5 with TRBJ2-7; the match to TRBD2 covers 11 bases. CDR3 DNA sequence: TGTGCCAGCAGTTCTATACTAGCGGGAGAGGTGGACGAGCAGTACTTC. It specifies CASSSILAGEVDEQYF.